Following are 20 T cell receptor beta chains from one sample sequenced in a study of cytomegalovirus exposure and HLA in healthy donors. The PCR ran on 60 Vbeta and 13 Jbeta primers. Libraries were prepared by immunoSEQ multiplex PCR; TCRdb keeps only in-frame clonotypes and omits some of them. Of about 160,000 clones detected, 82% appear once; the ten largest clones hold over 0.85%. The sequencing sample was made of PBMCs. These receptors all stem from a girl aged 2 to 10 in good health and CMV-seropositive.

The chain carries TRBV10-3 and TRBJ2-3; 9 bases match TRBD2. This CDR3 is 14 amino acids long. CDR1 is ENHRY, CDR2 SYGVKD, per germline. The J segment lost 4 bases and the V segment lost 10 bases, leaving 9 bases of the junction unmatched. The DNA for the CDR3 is TGTGCCACCTTTAGCGGGAGAGGCGCAGATACGCAGTATTTT. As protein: CATFSGRGADTQYF.

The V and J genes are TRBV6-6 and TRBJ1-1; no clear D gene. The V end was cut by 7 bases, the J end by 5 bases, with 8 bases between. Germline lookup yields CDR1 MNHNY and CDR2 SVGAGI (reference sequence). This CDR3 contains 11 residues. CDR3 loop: CASTAGTEAFF. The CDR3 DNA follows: TGTGCCAGCACTGCAGGTACTGAAGCTTTCTTT.

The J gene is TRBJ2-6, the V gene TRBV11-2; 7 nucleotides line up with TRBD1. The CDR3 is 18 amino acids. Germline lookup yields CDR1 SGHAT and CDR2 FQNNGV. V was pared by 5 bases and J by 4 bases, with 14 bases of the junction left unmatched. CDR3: CASSALRQGGTGANVLTF. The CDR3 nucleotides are TGTGCCAGCAGCGCCCTTCGACAGGGTGGGACGGGGGCCAACGTCCTGACTTTC. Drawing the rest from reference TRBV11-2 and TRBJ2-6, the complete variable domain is EAGVAQSPRYKIIEKRQSVAFWCNPISGHATLYWYQQILGQGPKLLIQFQNNGVVDDSQLPKDRFSAERLKGVDSTLKIQPAKLEDSAVYLCASSALRQGGTGANVLTFGAGSRLTVL.

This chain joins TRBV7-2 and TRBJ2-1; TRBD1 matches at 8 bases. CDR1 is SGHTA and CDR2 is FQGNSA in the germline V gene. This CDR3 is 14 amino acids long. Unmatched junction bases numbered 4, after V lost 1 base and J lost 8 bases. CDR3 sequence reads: CASSLVSGGDEQFF. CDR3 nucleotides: TGTGCCAGCAGCTTAGTGTCAGGGGGCGATGAGCAGTTCTTC.

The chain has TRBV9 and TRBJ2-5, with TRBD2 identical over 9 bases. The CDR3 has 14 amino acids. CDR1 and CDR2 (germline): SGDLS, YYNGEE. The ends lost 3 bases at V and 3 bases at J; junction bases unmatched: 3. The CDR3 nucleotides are TGTGCCAGCAGCGCGGGACTAGCAGAAGAGACCCAGTACTTC. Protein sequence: CASSAGLAEETQYF.

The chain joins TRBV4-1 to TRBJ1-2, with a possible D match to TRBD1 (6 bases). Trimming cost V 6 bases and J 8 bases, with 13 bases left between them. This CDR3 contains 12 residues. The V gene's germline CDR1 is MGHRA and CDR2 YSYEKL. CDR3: CASSRGGRGYTF. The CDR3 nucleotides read TGCGCCAGCAGTAGAGGGGGACGGGGCTACACCTTC.

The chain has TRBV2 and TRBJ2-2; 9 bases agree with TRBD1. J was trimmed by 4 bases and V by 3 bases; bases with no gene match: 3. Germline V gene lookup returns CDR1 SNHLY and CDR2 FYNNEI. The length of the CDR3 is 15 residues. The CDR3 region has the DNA TGTGCCAGCAGTGATACAGGGGGCGGCACCGGGGAGCTGTTTTTT. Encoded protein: CASSDTGGGTGELFF.

CDR3 amino acids: CASSDPGQETQYF. The CDR3 DNA sequence: TGTGCCAGCAGTGACCCCGGGCAAGAGACCCAGTACTTC. This chain connects TRBV25-1 to TRBJ2-5; D ambiguous. The CDR3 is 13 residues long. Trimming pared 3 bases from V and 2 bases from J, leaving 7 bases between. Germline V gene sequence: CDR1 MGHDK, CDR2 SYGVNS.

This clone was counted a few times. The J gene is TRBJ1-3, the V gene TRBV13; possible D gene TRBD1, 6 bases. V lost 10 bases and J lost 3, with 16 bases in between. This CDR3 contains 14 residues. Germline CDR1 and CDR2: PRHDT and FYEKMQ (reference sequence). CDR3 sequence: CATTGKEDGNTIYF. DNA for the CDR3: TGTGCCACCACAGGGAAGGAGGATGGAAACACCATATATTTT.

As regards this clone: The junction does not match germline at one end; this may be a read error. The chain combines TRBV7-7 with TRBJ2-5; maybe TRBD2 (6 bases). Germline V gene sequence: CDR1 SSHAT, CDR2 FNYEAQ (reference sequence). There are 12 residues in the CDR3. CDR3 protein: CASRLVQETQYF. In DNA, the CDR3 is TGTGCTAGCAGACTAGTCCAAGAGACCCAGTACTTC.

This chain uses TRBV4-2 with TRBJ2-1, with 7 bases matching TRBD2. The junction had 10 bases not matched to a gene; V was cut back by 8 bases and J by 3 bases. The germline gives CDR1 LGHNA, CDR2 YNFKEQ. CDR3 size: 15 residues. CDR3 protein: CASDITGTNYNEQFF. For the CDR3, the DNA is TGTGCCAGCGACATTACCGGGACTAACTACAATGAGCAGTTCTTC.

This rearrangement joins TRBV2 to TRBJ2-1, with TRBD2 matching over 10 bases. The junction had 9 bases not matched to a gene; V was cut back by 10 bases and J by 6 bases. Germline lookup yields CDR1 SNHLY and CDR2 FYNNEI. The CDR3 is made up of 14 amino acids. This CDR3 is CAKESAGGVNEQFF. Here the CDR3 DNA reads TGTGCCAAGGAATCAGCGGGAGGGGTCAATGAGCAGTTCTTC.

The CDR3 nucleotides are TGCGCCAGCAGCCACGTGCTTTTTCGGACAGGGGTGGAGAACACTGAAGCTTTCTTT. Amino acid sequence: CASSHVLFRTGVENTEAFF. The chain recombines TRBV4-1 with TRBJ1-1, with 9 bases identical to TRBD1. V lost 3 bases and J lost 1; bases outside the gene matches: 15. The CDR3 runs 19 residues. Per the germline V gene, CDR1 is MGHRA and CDR2 is YSYEKL.

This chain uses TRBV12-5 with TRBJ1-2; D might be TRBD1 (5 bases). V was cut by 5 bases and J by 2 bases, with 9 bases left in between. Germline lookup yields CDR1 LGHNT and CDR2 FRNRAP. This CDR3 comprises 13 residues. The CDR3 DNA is TGTGCTAGTGGTCCGGGACTGAACTATGGCTACACCTTC. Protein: CASGPGLNYGYTF.

The CDR3 region is CASSQGDLGQTDTQYF. In nucleotides, the CDR3 is TGTGCCAGCAGCCAGGGGGACTTGGGGCAGACAGATACGCAGTATTTT. The V call is TRBV4-2, the J call TRBJ2-3; TRBD2 might be the D (6 bases). This CDR3 has 16 residues. CDR1 and CDR2 from the germline V gene are LGHNA and YNFKEQ. With 3 bases removed from V and 3 bases from J, the gap between germline ends came to 16 bases.

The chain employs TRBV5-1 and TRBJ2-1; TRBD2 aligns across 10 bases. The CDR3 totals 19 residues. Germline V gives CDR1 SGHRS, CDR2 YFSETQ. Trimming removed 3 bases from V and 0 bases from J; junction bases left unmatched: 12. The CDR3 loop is CASSSRLAGVLYSYNEQFF. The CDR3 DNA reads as TGCGCCAGCAGCTCGCGACTAGCGGGCGTCCTCTACTCCTACAATGAGCAGTTCTTC.

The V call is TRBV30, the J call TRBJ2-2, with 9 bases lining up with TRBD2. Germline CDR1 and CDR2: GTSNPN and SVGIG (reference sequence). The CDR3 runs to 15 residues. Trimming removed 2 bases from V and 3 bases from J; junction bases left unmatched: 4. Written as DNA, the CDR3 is TGTGCCTGGAGTATGGCGGGAGGGTACACCGGGGAGCTGTTTTTT. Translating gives CAWSMAGGYTGELFF.

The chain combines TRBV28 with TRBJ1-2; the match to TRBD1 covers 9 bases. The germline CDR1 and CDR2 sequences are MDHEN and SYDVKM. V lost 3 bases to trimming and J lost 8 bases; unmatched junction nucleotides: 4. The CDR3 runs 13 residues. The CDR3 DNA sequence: TGTGCCAGCAGTTTGGGGACAGGGAGCGGCTACACCTTC. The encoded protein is CASSLGTGSGYTF.

CDR3 DNA sequence: TGTGCCAGCAGCTTAGGCCTAGCGGGAGAGCAGTTCTTC. Its translation is CASSLGLAGEQFF. The rearrangement links TRBV13 to TRBJ2-1, with 9 bases lining up with TRBD2. Looked up from germline, CDR1 is PRHDT and CDR2 is FYEKMQ (reference sequence). With V trimmed by 0 bases and J by 10 bases, 1 base remained unmatched. The CDR3 runs 13 residues. Full variable domain (missing parts from reference TRBV13 and TRBJ2-1): AAGVIQSPRHLIKEKRETATLKCYPIPRHDTVYWYQQGPGQDPQFLISFYEKMQSDKGSIPDRFSAQQFSDYHSELNMSSLELGDSALYFCASSLGLAGEQFFGPGTRLTVL.

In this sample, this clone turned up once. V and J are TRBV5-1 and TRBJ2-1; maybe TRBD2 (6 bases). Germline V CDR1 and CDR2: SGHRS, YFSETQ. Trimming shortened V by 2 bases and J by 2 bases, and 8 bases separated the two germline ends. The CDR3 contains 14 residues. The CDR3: CASSFGGAYNEQFF. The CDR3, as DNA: TGCGCCAGCAGCTTCGGGGGAGCCTACAATGAGCAGTTCTTC.